The 9 T cell receptor beta chains listed next were all sequenced from one sample in a study of cytomegalovirus exposure and HLA in healthy donors. Primers: 60 Vbeta forward and 13 Jbeta reverse. The repertoire was sequenced with immunoSEQ multiplex PCR; TCRdb's copy has only in-frame clones and lacks some. The sample totals roughly 76,000 clones. Sample: PBMCs. These TCRs come from a female donor in good health and CMV-seropositive.

J is TRBJ2-1 and V is TRBV5-1; D possibly corresponds to TRBD1 (6 bases). Trimming cost V 3 bases and J 7 bases, with 23 bases left between them. This CDR3 spans 17 amino acids. In germline, CDR1 is SGHRS, CDR2 YFSETQ. The CDR3 nucleotides are TGCGCCAGCAGCTCGGATTATCAAGGGACATCTCGGAATGAGCAGTTCTTC. Encoded protein: CASSSDYQGTSRNEQFF.

This chain joins TRBV7-9 and TRBJ2-7; 10 nucleotides align to TRBD1. Germline CDR1 and CDR2: SEHNR and FQNEAQ (reference sequence). V shed 5 bases, J shed 2 bases, and the junction held 3 bases outside the gene matches. The CDR3 totals 14 residues. The CDR3 protein is CASSPGQGAYEQYF. CDR3 coding DNA: TGTGCCAGCAGCCCCGGACAGGGGGCCTACGAGCAGTACTTC.

The chain combines TRBV4-1 with TRBJ2-1, with TRBD2 matching 14 bases. CDR3 length: 16 residues. V lost 1 base to trimming and J lost 5 bases; unmatched junction nucleotides: 1. Per the germline V gene, CDR1 is MGHRA and CDR2 is YSYEKL. The CDR3 region is CASSQVGLAGDNEQFF. Here the CDR3 DNA reads TGCGCCAGCAGCCAAGTGGGACTAGCGGGGGACAATGAGCAGTTCTTC.

The chain carries TRBV28 and TRBJ2-7; D may be TRBD1 (6 bases). Trimming removed 8 bases from V and 0 bases from J, with 11 bases in between. Germline V gene data show CDR1 as MDHEN and CDR2 as SYDVKM. The length of the CDR3 is 13 residues. For the CDR3, the DNA is TGTGCCAGCCCTGGGGACAACTCCTACGAGCAGTACTTC. Translated: CASPGDNSYEQYF.

The rearrangement joins TRBV30 to TRBJ2-7; TRBD1 aligns across 9 bases. Looked up from germline, CDR1 is GTSNPN and CDR2 is SVGIG (reference sequence). The CDR3 is 15 residues long. V lost 1 base and J lost 6; bases outside the gene matches: 10. The CDR3 DNA is TGTGCCTGGAGTGGGACCGGGACAGGGATGGGCGAGCAGTACTTC. Protein product: CAWSGTGTGMGEQYF.

The genes are TRBV5-6 and TRBJ1-2; possible D gene TRBD1, 6 bases. Deletions cut 1 base from V and 8 bases from J, with 12 bases between. Germline-derived CDR1 and CDR2 are SGHDT and YYEEEE. The CDR3 runs 13 residues. The CDR3 nucleotides are TGTGCCAGCAGCTTGTCTGGGGGCAGGGGCTACACCTTC. This codes for CASSLSGGRGYTF.

This chain joins TRBV4-3 and TRBJ2-7, with 7 bases fitting TRBD1. This CDR3 is built from 15 residues. The germline CDR1 and CDR2 sequences are LGHNA and YSLEER. Trimming at V came to 0 bases and at J to 4 bases, leaving 6 bases not matched to a gene. CDR3 sequence: CASSQDRTGGYEQYF. DNA for the CDR3: TGCGCCAGCAGCCAAGATAGGACAGGAGGATACGAGCAGTACTTC.

DNA for the CDR3: TGTGCCAGCAGCCGCGGGGTCGGGGTCGGGAGCGAGCAGTACTTC. The encoded protein is CASSRGVGVGSEQYF. The chain joins TRBV7-2 to TRBJ2-7; D possibly corresponds to TRBD2 (6 bases). Trimming took 5 bases from V and 6 from J, leaving 20 bases between them. Germline CDR1 reads SGHTA; CDR2 reads FQGNSA. CDR3 length equals 15 residues. Full variable domain (rest looked up from reference TRBV7-2 and TRBJ2-7): GAGVSQSPSNKVTEKGKDVELRCDPISGHTALYWYRQSLGQGLEFLIYFQGNSAPDKSGLPSDRFSAERTGGSVSTLTIQRTQQEDSAVYLCASSRGVGVGSEQYFGPGTRLTVT.

The chain uses TRBV15 and TRBJ1-4; 9 nucleotides agree with TRBD1. V lost 4 bases and J lost 3; bases outside the gene matches: 3. The CDR3 loop spans 15 amino acids. The germline CDR1 and CDR2 sequences are LNHNV and YYDKDF (reference sequence). CDR3: CATSTRQGANEKLFF. The DNA for the CDR3 is TGTGCCACCAGCACCCGACAGGGGGCTAATGAAAAACTGTTTTTT.